This TCR beta chain was obtained from a study of blood T cells in healthy people across ages. The donors, all healthy, were Caucasians living in Russia, aged about 6 to 95. Primed by a sample-barcoded 5' primer and a J-beta primer mix, a second PCR proceeded for roughly 6 to 12 cycles. TCRdb fed the 5' RACE reads into MiXCR, producing one record per CDR3 protein. The table has around 1,000,000 distinct CDR3 sequences, about 25% seen once. The germline CDR1 and CDR2 sequences are SQVTM and ANQGSEA. V was trimmed by 4 bases and J by 0 bases, leaving 12 bases between them. The CDR3 covers 14 residues. This sample was shared with a second study, whose subject was T cells of mothers and their children. According to that study: For unrelated pairs as for related ones, thymic selection shapes TCR recombination output similarly.

This chain links TRBV29-1 with TRBJ1-1; D call uncertain. The receptor comes from a girl aged 2 to 10 in good health. Material: blood. DNA for the CDR3: TGCAGCGTTGTCAACCGATTATTGAACACTGAAGCTTTCTTT. It translates to CSVVNRLLNTEAFF.